This T cell receptor beta chain is from a study of blood T cell repertoires in COVID-19. Study-wide background: Some COVID-19 samples were acute and others convalescent; all came from the United States, Italy and Spain. PBMCs, B-cell-depleted T cells, or T cells provided the cDNA or gDNA that made up the material.

In the authors' methods: Nucleated cell counts were estimated from reference gene primer amplification. TCRdb's table, derived via immunoSEQ multiplex PCR, lists solely in-frame clones and lacks some. That table supplies the V and J calls and clone size; D and trimming were determined from the DNA. The sample has 120,000 to 150,000 clones; less than 85% are singletons. The CDR3 contains 13 residues. V was pared by 10 bases and J by 3 bases, with 12 bases between. Germline V gene data show CDR1 as SGHTA and CDR2 as FQGNSA. Sequences were obtained from peripheral blood. The sequence came from a woman older than 75 in a cohort sampled during active or convalescent COVID-19. The chain links TRBV7-2 to TRBJ2-2; D perhaps matches TRBD1 (5 bases). CDR3 sequence: CAKPTVDTGELFF. CDR3 coding DNA: TGTGCCAAGCCGACAGTGGACACCGGGGAGCTGTTTTTT.